The rows below give T cell receptor beta chains drawn from one sample of a study of graft-versus-host responses after intestinal transplantation. For these TCRs, the target antigens are not known. Sequencing used immunoSEQ multiplex PCR; TCRdb keeps in-frame clones, though not all of them. The sample includes 65,000 to 90,000 clones, around 89% of them seen just once. Sample: unstimulated CD8+ T cells sorted from spleen or lymph node cells, taken before intestinal transplant. Every receptor here comes from a human donor who received an intestinal transplant. Each CDR3 is given with its conserved first and last residue. The order of the fields is J gene, V gene, clone size, D gene, CDR3 protein, CDR3 DNA. The D gene is left open where the match is weak. A clone size is listed for some rows: how often the clone was seen (once, few, many), or a class if it is expanded.

j_gene: TRBJ2-5
v_gene: TRBV6-5
abundance: .
d_gene: .
CDR3aa: CASSHAGLQETQYF
CDR3nt: TGTGCCAGCAGTCATGCAGGTTTACAAGAGACCCAGTACTTC

j_gene: TRBJ2-7
v_gene: TRBV2
abundance: .
d_gene: .
CDR3aa: CASSSVGGNSYEQYF
CDR3nt: TGTGCCAGCAGTAGCGTTGGGGGCAATTCCTACGAGCAGTACTTC

j_gene: TRBJ2-4
v_gene: TRBV9
abundance: .
d_gene: .
CDR3aa: CASSVSGGNIQYF
CDR3nt: TGTGCCAGCAGCGTTTCCGGGGGAAACATTCAGTACTTC

j_gene: TRBJ2-3
v_gene: TRBV7-9
abundance: .
d_gene: .
CDR3aa: CASSPYRADTQYF
CDR3nt: TGTGCCAGCAGCCCATACAGGGCAGATACGCAGTATTTT

j_gene: TRBJ2-7
v_gene: TRBV5-8
abundance: .
d_gene: .
CDR3aa: CASSPFLRRGNLNEQYF
CDR3nt: TGTGCCAGCAGCCCATTCCTCCGACGAGGAAATCTAAACGAGCAGTACTTC

j_gene: TRBJ1-4
v_gene: TRBV19
abundance: .
d_gene: TRBD1
CDR3aa: CASSDDRDYEKLFF
CDR3nt: TGTGCCAGTAGCGACGACAGGGATTATGAAAAACTGTTTTTT

j_gene: TRBJ1-1
v_gene: TRBV15
abundance: .
d_gene: .
CDR3aa: CATSRDSEEGISAFF
CDR3nt: TGTGCCACCAGCAGAGACTCCGAGGAGGGAATAAGTGCTTTCTTT

j_gene: TRBJ2-1
v_gene: TRBV9
abundance: .
d_gene: TRBD2
CDR3aa: CASSVVGGEINEQFF
CDR3nt: TGTGCCAGCAGCGTAGTCGGGGGGGAAATCAATGAGCAGTTCTTC

j_gene: TRBJ2-5
v_gene: TRBV6-1
abundance: medium-sized
d_gene: TRBD2
CDR3aa: CASSELAGGQETQYF
CDR3nt: TGTGCCAGCAGTGAACTAGCGGGGGGGCAAGAGACCCAGTACTTC

j_gene: TRBJ2-3
v_gene: TRBV4-2
abundance: .
d_gene: .
CDR3aa: CASSQDPPRLDLTDTQYF
CDR3nt: TGTGCCAGCAGCCAAGATCCCCCTAGACTAGATTTGACAGATACGCAGTATTTT

j_gene: TRBJ2-1
v_gene: TRBV6-6
abundance: .
d_gene: .
CDR3aa: CASSYGGGNEQFF
CDR3nt: TGTGCCAGCAGTTACGGAGGCGGCAATGAGCAGTTCTTC

j_gene: TRBJ2-3
v_gene: TRBV6-1
abundance: .
d_gene: .
CDR3aa: CASSDIPADTQYF
CDR3nt: TGTGCCAGCAGTGACATACCCGCGGATACGCAGTATTTT

j_gene: TRBJ2-1
v_gene: TRBV27
abundance: .
d_gene: TRBD1
CDR3aa: CASSFQPGTGYNEQFF
CDR3nt: TGTGCCAGCAGTTTCCAACCCGGGACAGGGTACAATGAGCAGTTCTTC

j_gene: TRBJ1-2
v_gene: TRBV10-3
abundance: .
d_gene: .
CDR3aa: CAITPFGGANYGYTF
CDR3nt: TGTGCCATCACCCCATTCGGGGGGGCTAACTATGGCTACACCTTC

j_gene: TRBJ1-1
v_gene: TRBV6-1
abundance: .
d_gene: .
CDR3aa: CASSGRGGVTEAFF
CDR3nt: TGTGCCAGCAGTGGAAGGGGAGGGGTCACTGAAGCTTTCTTT

j_gene: TRBJ2-1
v_gene: TRBV27
abundance: .
d_gene: .
CDR3aa: CASRTLLRGRRYNEQFF
CDR3nt: TGTGCCAGCAGGACCTTATTACGAGGGCGGAGGTACAATGAGCAGTTCTTC

j_gene: TRBJ2-7
v_gene: TRBV7-8
abundance: .
d_gene: TRBD2
CDR3aa: CASSRSGGGPYEQYF
CDR3nt: TGTGCCAGCAGCCGGAGCGGGGGGGGGCCCTACGAGCAGTACTTC

j_gene: TRBJ2-3
v_gene: TRBV9
abundance: .
d_gene: TRBD2
CDR3aa: CASSVKGTSGPTDTQYF
CDR3nt: TGTGCCAGCAGCGTTAAGGGGACTAGCGGTCCCACAGATACGCAGTATTTT

j_gene: TRBJ2-3
v_gene: TRBV27
abundance: .
d_gene: .
CDR3aa: CASRSAGYSSTDTQYF
CDR3nt: TGTGCCAGCAGGTCCGCAGGATACTCTAGCACAGATACGCAGTATTTT

j_gene: TRBJ2-6
v_gene: TRBV27
abundance: .
d_gene: .
CDR3aa: CASSESPGHGGAGANVLTF
CDR3nt: TGTGCCAGCAGCGAATCTCCGGGACATGGGGGGGCTGGGGCCAACGTCCTGACTTTC

j_gene: TRBJ2-5
v_gene: TRBV7-9
abundance: .
d_gene: .
CDR3aa: CASRDTGSRWSGETQYF
CDR3nt: TGTGCCAGCAGGGATACAGGGAGTAGATGGTCAGGAGAGACCCAGTACTTC

j_gene: TRBJ2-3
v_gene: TRBV19
abundance: .
d_gene: .
CDR3aa: CASSIYGGLSTDTQYF
CDR3nt: TGTGCCAGTAGTATATACGGCGGCCTCAGCACAGATACGCAGTATTTT

j_gene: TRBJ1-1
v_gene: TRBV4-1
abundance: .
d_gene: TRBD1
CDR3aa: CASSQGGQGGTEAFF
CDR3nt: TGCGCCAGCAGCCAAGGGGGACAGGGTGGCACTGAAGCTTTCTTT

j_gene: TRBJ2-7
v_gene: TRBV19
abundance: .
d_gene: .
CDR3aa: CASSSFDSSYEQYF
CDR3nt: TGTGCCAGTAGTTCCTTCGACAGCTCCTACGAGCAGTACTTC

j_gene: TRBJ1-5
v_gene: TRBV9
abundance: .
d_gene: TRBD1
CDR3aa: CASSAGTGGNQPQHF
CDR3nt: TGTGCCAGCAGCGCCGGGACAGGGGGTAATCAGCCCCAGCATTTT

j_gene: TRBJ1-1
v_gene: TRBV6-5
abundance: .
d_gene: .
CDR3aa: CASTPSGNTEAFF
CDR3nt: TGTGCCAGCACCCCATCAGGGAACACTGAAGCTTTCTTT

j_gene: TRBJ1-2
v_gene: TRBV9
abundance: .
d_gene: TRBD1
CDR3aa: CASTTGGDGYGYTF
CDR3nt: TGTGCCAGCACCACAGGGGGCGATGGGTATGGCTACACCTTC

j_gene: TRBJ2-1
v_gene: TRBV4-1
abundance: once
d_gene: TRBD2
CDR3aa: CASSQVVSSGSGLNEQFF
CDR3nt: TGCGCCAGCAGCCAAGTAGTGTCTAGCGGGTCGGGGTTGAATGAGCAGTTCTTC

j_gene: TRBJ2-1
v_gene: TRBV5-1
abundance: .
d_gene: TRBD2
CDR3aa: CASSQGTRELNEQFF
CDR3nt: TGCGCCAGCAGCCAGGGGACTAGGGAATTAAACGAGCAGTTCTTC

j_gene: TRBJ1-1
v_gene: TRBV29-1
abundance: .
d_gene: TRBD1
CDR3aa: CSASTGTGNTEAFF
CDR3nt: TGCAGCGCCTCTACCGGGACAGGGAACACTGAAGCTTTCTTT

j_gene: TRBJ1-1
v_gene: TRBV28
abundance: .
d_gene: .
CDR3aa: CASGVQGVNTEAFF
CDR3nt: TGTGCCAGCGGCGTACAGGGTGTGAACACTGAAGCTTTCTTT

j_gene: TRBJ2-7
v_gene: TRBV9
abundance: .
d_gene: TRBD2
CDR3aa: CASSVGSGGTYEQYF
CDR3nt: TGTGCCAGCAGCGTAGGGTCGGGGGGAACCTACGAGCAGTACTTC

j_gene: TRBJ2-1
v_gene: TRBV27
abundance: .
d_gene: .
CDR3aa: CASSPRVNNEQFF
CDR3nt: TGTGCCAGCAGTCCACGGGTAAACAATGAGCAGTTCTTC

j_gene: TRBJ2-5
v_gene: TRBV4-2
abundance: .
d_gene: .
CDR3aa: CASSQVAPGDTGRDSQETQYF
CDR3nt: TGTGCCAGCAGCCAAGTTGCGCCCGGAGACACCGGTCGGGACTCTCAAGAGACCCAGTACTTC

j_gene: TRBJ2-5
v_gene: TRBV6-1
abundance: .
d_gene: TRBD2
CDR3aa: CASSGPGGGETQYF
CDR3nt: TGTGCCAGCAGTGGCCCGGGGGGGGGAGAGACCCAGTACTTC

j_gene: TRBJ2-1
v_gene: TRBV7-9
abundance: .
d_gene: TRBD2
CDR3aa: CASGTSGYNEQFF
CDR3nt: TGTGCCAGCGGGACTAGCGGGTACAATGAGCAGTTCTTC

j_gene: TRBJ1-5
v_gene: TRBV28
abundance: .
d_gene: .
CDR3aa: CASSTRTGNQPQHF
CDR3nt: TGTGCCAGCAGTACCCGGACTGGCAATCAGCCCCAGCATTTT

j_gene: TRBJ1-2
v_gene: TRBV7-9
abundance: .
d_gene: TRBD1
CDR3aa: CASSGTGGDGYTF
CDR3nt: TGTGCCAGCAGTGGGACAGGGGGGGATGGCTACACCTTC

j_gene: TRBJ2-3
v_gene: TRBV27
abundance: once
d_gene: TRBD2
CDR3aa: CASSLGLLGGGADTQYF
CDR3nt: TGTGCCAGCAGTTTAGGCTTATTGGGGGGAGGGGCAGATACGCAGTATTTT

j_gene: TRBJ1-2
v_gene: TRBV5-6
abundance: .
d_gene: .
CDR3aa: CASSQPGLRHGYTF
CDR3nt: TGTGCCAGCTCCCAACCCGGACTCAGACATGGCTACACCTTC

j_gene: TRBJ2-7
v_gene: TRBV14
abundance: .
d_gene: TRBD1
CDR3aa: CASSQVRTGDQYF
CDR3nt: TGTGCCAGCAGCCAGGTCAGGACAGGGGACCAGTACTTC